The 6 T cell receptor beta chains below come from one sample, sequenced in a study of T cells in Graves' hyperthyroidism and ophthalmopathy. Amplification yielded TCR beta CDR3 regions, with RNA transcripts as the source. First-round RT-PCR of the TCR CDR3 relied on the HTBI primer set. TCRdb called the multiplex PCR reads again in MiXCR, with one record for every CDR3 protein. The sample lists a few hundred thousand distinct CDR3 sequences, 15% to 20% occurring once. Sequenced: blood. The origin of the receptors is a woman between 50 and 59 years old with Graves' hyperthyroidism.

This chain links TRBV20-1 with TRBJ2-7; no reliable D call. Germline V gene data show CDR1 as DFQATT and CDR2 as SNEGSKA (reference sequence). Trimming took 0 bases from V and 9 from J, leaving 12 bases between them. The CDR3 runs to 12 residues. As DNA, the CDR3 is TGCAGTGCTAGAGATGGGCGGTGGGGGCAGTACTTC. Its translation: CSARDGRWGQYF.

Ten or more counts support this clonotype. The chain is built from TRBV12-3 or TRBV12-4 and TRBJ2-3; TRBD1 or TRBD2 may be the D gene (5 bases each). CDR3 length equals 12 residues. The V end lost 6 bases, the J end lost 4 bases, and 8 bases lay between the germline ends. As DNA, the CDR3 is TGTGCCAGCAGGGGGGACCCAGATACGCAGTATTTT. Its translation: CASRGDPDTQYF.

This clonotype was counted at least ten times. The rearrangement uses TRBV27 and TRBJ2-4; no clear D. The germline V and J ends were trimmed by 5 bases and 9 bases, with 23 bases remaining between them. Per the germline V gene, CDR1 is MNHEY and CDR2 is SMNVEV (reference sequence). There are 16 residues in the CDR3. DNA for the CDR3: TGTGCCAGCAGTGGTGCGACACAACCTTCGGGCGGCATTCAGTACTTC. Translated, it gives CASSGATQPSGGIQYF.

The chain recombines TRBV5-6 with TRBJ1-6; D is uncertain. CDR1 and CDR2 (germline): SGHDT, YYEEEE. Between the trimmed V and J ends, which lost 4 bases and 7 bases, there was a span of 9 bases. CDR3 length: 13 amino acids. The CDR3 sequence is CASSPTPNSPLHF. CDR3 sequence (DNA): TGTGCCAGCAGCCCAACACCCAATTCACCCCTCCACTTT.

Many counts were recorded for this clonotype. The rearrangement uses TRBV27 and TRBJ1-2; 9 bases agree with TRBD1. V shed 0 bases and J 8 bases; nucleotides not matched to a gene: 10. Germline V gene sequence: CDR1 MNHEY, CDR2 SMNVEV (reference sequence). The CDR3 is made up of 16 amino acids. The CDR3 DNA reads as TGTGCCAGCAGTTTATCTTGGGTCCGGGACAGGGACGGCTACACCTTC. Protein sequence: CASSLSWVRDRDGYTF.

V is TRBV27 and J is TRBJ1-5, with 9 bases identical to TRBD1. In germline, CDR1 is MNHEY, CDR2 SMNVEV (reference sequence). The CDR3 is made up of 13 amino acids. The V segment lost 5 bases and the J segment 10 bases; nucleotides outside the gene matches: 6. CDR3 in amino acids: CASSRQGGGPQHF. CDR3 nucleotide sequence: TGTGCCAGCAGTAGACAGGGGGGAGGACCCCAGCATTTT.